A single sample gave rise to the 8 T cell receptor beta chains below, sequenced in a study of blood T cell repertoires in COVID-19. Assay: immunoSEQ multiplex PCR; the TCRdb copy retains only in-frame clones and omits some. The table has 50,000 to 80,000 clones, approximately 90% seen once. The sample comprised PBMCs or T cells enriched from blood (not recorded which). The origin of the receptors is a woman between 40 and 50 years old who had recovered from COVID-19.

CDR3 amino acids: CASSVATGPQGSEAFF. The CDR3 DNA follows: TGTGCCAGCAGCGTAGCTACGGGTCCGCAGGGGTCGGAAGCTTTCTTT. The V and J genes are TRBV9 and TRBJ1-1; D might be TRBD1 (6 bases). Germline V gene lookup returns CDR1 SGDLS and CDR2 YYNGEE. The CDR3 covers 16 residues. V lost 0 bases and J 8 bases, leaving 20 bases between the germline ends.

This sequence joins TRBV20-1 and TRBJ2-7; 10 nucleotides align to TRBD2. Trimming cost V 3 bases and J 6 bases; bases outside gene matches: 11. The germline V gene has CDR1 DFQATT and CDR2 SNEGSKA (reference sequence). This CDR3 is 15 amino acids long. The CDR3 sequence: CSASLRTSGSGEQYF. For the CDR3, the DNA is TGCAGTGCTAGTCTCCGGACTAGCGGCTCAGGCGAGCAGTACTTC.

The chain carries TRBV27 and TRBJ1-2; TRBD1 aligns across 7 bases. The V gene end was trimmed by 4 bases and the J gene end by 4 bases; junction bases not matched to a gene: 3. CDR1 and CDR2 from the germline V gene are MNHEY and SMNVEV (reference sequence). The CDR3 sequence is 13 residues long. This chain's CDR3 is CASSYGQAYGYTF. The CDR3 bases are TGTGCCAGCAGTTACGGACAGGCCTATGGCTACACCTTC.

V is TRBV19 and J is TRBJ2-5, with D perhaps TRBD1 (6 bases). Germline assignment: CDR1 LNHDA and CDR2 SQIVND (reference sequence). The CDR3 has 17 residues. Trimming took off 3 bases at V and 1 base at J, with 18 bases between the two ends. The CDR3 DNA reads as TGTGCCAGTAGTATGGGAACCCGAACAGGGAGCCAAGAGACCCAGTACTTC. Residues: CASSMGTRTGSQETQYF. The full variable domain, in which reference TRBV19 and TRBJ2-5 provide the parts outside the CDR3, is DGGITQSPKYLFRKEGQNVTLSCEQNLNHDAMYWYRQDPGQGLRLIYYSQIVNDFQKGDIAEGYSVSREKKESFPLTVTSAQKNPTAFYLCASSMGTRTGSQETQYFGPGTRLLVL.

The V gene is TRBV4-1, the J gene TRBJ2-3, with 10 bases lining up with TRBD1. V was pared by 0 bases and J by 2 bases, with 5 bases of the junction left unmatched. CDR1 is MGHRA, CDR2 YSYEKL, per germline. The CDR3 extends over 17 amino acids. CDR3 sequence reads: CASSQDQTGGTTDTQYF. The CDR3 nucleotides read TGCGCCAGCAGCCAAGATCAGACAGGGGGCACCACAGATACGCAGTATTTT.

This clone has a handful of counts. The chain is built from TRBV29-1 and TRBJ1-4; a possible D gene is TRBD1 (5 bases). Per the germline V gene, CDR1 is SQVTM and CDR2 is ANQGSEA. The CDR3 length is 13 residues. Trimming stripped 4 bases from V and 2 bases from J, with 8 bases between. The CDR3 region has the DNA TGCAGCGTTGGGGGGGTTACTAATGAAAAACTGTTTTTT. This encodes CSVGGVTNEKLFF.

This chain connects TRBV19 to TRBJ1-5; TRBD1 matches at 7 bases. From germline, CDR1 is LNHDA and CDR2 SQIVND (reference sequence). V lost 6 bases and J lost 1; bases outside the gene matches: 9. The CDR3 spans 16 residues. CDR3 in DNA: TGTGCCAGTAGGGGATCAGGGGGTGGAAGCAATCAGCCCCAGCATTTT. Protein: CASRGSGGGSNQPQHF.

The CDR3 loop reads CASSEEPGQGYNSPLHF. The CDR3 DNA sequence: TGTGCCAGCAGTGAAGAACCGGGACAGGGATATAATTCACCCCTCCACTTT. The chain recombines TRBV6-1 with TRBJ1-6, with TRBD1 identical over 9 bases. The CDR3 length is 17 residues. The germline gives CDR1 MNHNS, CDR2 SASEGT. The V segment lost 1 base and the J segment 4 bases; nucleotides outside the gene matches: 5.